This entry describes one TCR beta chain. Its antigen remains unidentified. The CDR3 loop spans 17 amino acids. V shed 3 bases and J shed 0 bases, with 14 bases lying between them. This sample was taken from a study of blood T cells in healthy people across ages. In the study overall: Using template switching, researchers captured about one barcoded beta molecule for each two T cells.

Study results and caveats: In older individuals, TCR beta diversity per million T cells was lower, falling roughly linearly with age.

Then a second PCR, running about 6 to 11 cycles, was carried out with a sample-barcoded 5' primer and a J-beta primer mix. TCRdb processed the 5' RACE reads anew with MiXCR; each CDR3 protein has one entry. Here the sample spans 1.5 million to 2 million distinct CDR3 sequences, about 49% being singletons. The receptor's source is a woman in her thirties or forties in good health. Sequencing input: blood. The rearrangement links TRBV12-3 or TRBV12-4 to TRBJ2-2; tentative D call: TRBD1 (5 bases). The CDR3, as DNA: TGTGCCAGCAGTTTTCTCTTGCAGGGCGCGAACACCGGGGAGCTGTTTTTT. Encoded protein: CASSFLLQGANTGELFF.